This TCR beta chain was identified in a study of molecular identifiers for immune sequencing clone quantification. The CDR3 runs to 15 residues. Germline CDR1 and CDR2: SEHNR and FQNEAQ (reference sequence). V was pared by 2 bases and J by 2 bases, with 9 bases between. The sample holds many counts of this clonotype. Its matching antigen is unknown. Bulk libraries came from a prior protocol with listed TCR primers. MiXCR, applied by TCRdb to the PCR reads, yields one record per CDR3 protein. The sample has some 100,000 distinct CDR3 sequences, 36% seen once. Study observations and caveats: Clones above 20 RNA copies contained over 97% of effector molecules but under 1% of naive ones.

Sequencing was performed on naive CD8+ T cells from blood, with Jurkat cell RNA spiked in. Subset: FACS-sorted CD8+CD4-CCR7+CD45RA+ naive T cells. The chain employs TRBV7-9 and TRBJ1-4, with unresolved D. This clonotype was obtained from a human donor in good health. Some libraries in this study had Jurkat cell RNA spiked in. As DNA, the CDR3 is TGTGCCAGCAGCTTAATTGGCCAGACTAATGAAAAACTGTTTTTT. Translation: CASSLIGQTNEKLFF.